The 21 T cell receptor beta chains below were found in one sample sequenced in a study of T cells in localized non-small cell lung cancer. Method: immunoSEQ multiplex PCR; TCRdb's copy keeps in-frame clones and lacks some. The sample includes 65,000 to 80,000 clones, approximately 84% of them seen just once. The material was peripheral blood, obtained before any cancer treatment. The receptors come from a female donor aged 60 or older with stage I lung adenocarcinoma.

The V gene is TRBV13, the J gene TRBJ1-1; D uncertain. The CDR3 length is 14 residues. V lost 3 bases and J lost 0, with 8 bases in between. Germline assignment: CDR1 PRHDT and CDR2 FYEKMQ (reference sequence). The CDR3 nucleotides are TGTGCCAGCAGCTTGAGGTTGGTGAACACTGAAGCTTTCTTT. The encoded protein is CASSLRLVNTEAFF.

Only a few counts were recorded for this clone. The chain employs TRBV2 and TRBJ2-1; no clear D gene. The CDR3 sequence is 13 residues long. The V end was cut by 4 bases, the J end by 1 base, with 5 bases between. Germline V CDR1 and CDR2: SNHLY, FYNNEI. The CDR3 nucleotides are TGTGCCAGCAGTGCGGAATCCTACAATGAGCAGTTCTTC. This sequence encodes CASSAESYNEQFF.

The chain combines TRBV6-6 with TRBJ2-2; 7 positions match TRBD1. This CDR3 contains 15 residues. Germline V CDR1 and CDR2: MNHNY, SVGAGI (reference sequence). V gave up 6 bases and J gave up 3 bases; unmatched junction bases: 7. The CDR3 DNA follows: TGTGCCAGCAGCCGGGACAGAGGTTACACCGGGGAGCTGTTTTTT. It translates to CASSRDRGYTGELFF.

Only a few counts were recorded for this clone. The chain employs TRBV18 and TRBJ1-5; no clear D. Germline V gene sequence: CDR1 KGHSH, CDR2 LQKENI. Trimming cost V 3 bases and J 6 bases, with 15 bases left between them. The CDR3 spans 15 residues. For the CDR3, the DNA is TGTGCCAGCTCACCTTCCTTGGGAGGGCCTCAGCCCCAGCATTTT. Translated: CASSPSLGGPQPQHF.

This CDR3 is CASSLGADTEAFF. The CDR3 DNA reads as TGTGCCAGCAGCTTGGGTGCGGACACTGAAGCTTTCTTT. V gene TRBV5-5 combines with J gene TRBJ1-1; D gene uncertain. Trimming stripped 0 bases from V and 3 bases from J, with 6 bases between. Per the germline V gene, CDR1 is SGHKS and CDR2 is YYEKEE (reference sequence). The CDR3 has 13 amino acids.

The chain joins TRBV14 to TRBJ2-1; no reliable D call. With 2 bases removed from V and 10 bases from J, the gap between germline ends came to 24 bases. The CDR3 length is 17 residues. Germline V gene data show CDR1 as SGHDN and CDR2 as FVKESK. CDR3 protein: CASSQPLGQAPNAEQFF. The CDR3 bases are TGTGCCAGCAGCCAACCTCTAGGGCAGGCCCCAAACGCAGAGCAGTTCTTC.

This clone turned up a few times. The genes are TRBV7-8 and TRBJ2-3; D uncertain. Germline V CDR1 and CDR2: SGHVS, FQNEAQ. The CDR3 loop spans 13 amino acids. Trimming stripped 1 base from V and 2 bases from J, with 4 bases between. The CDR3 loop is CASSLDLTDTQYF. The CDR3 DNA is TGTGCCAGCAGCTTAGATCTCACAGATACGCAGTATTTT.

This sequence joins TRBV27 and TRBJ2-7, with 10 bases identical to TRBD2. Germline values: CDR1 MNHEY, CDR2 SMNVEV (reference sequence). The CDR3 has 13 amino acids. V shed 8 bases, J shed 3 bases, and the junction held 4 bases outside the gene matches. This CDR3 is CASAPSGSYEQYF. In DNA form, the CDR3 reads TGTGCCAGCGCTCCTAGCGGGAGCTACGAGCAGTACTTC.

The chain links TRBV4-3 to TRBJ2-3; TRBD2 agrees at 8 bases. Trimming took 1 base from V and 4 from J; bases not matched to a gene: 7. The CDR3 is 16 amino acids. Germline-derived CDR1 and CDR2 are LGHNA and YSLEER. This CDR3 is CASSQVATTSADTQYF. The CDR3 DNA is TGCGCCAGCAGCCAAGTCGCTACGACTAGCGCAGATACGCAGTATTTT.

The CDR3 sequence: CASNRRAETSTDTQYF. The CDR3 nucleotides are TGTGCCAGCAACAGGCGGGCGGAAACTAGCACAGATACGCAGTATTTT. The rearrangement uses TRBV7-9 and TRBJ2-3; perhaps D is TRBD1 or TRBD2 (5 bases each). The germline CDR1 and CDR2 sequences are SEHNR and FQNEAQ (reference sequence). This CDR3 region has 16 residues. V was clipped by 7 bases and J by 0 bases, with 17 bases between them.

The chain combines TRBV9 with TRBJ2-3; D might be TRBD2 (5 bases). CDR1 is SGDLS and CDR2 is YYNGEE in the germline V gene. This CDR3 has 16 amino acids. Between the trimmed V and J ends, which lost 0 bases and 1 base, there was a span of 12 bases. In DNA form, the CDR3 reads TGTGCCAGCAGCGTAGAGAGGGCACGTCGCACAGATACGCAGTATTTT. Translation gives CASSVERARRTDTQYF.

The chain is built from TRBV2 and TRBJ2-3, with D tentatively TRBD2 (6 bases). Deletions cut 6 bases from V and 3 bases from J, with 7 bases between. This CDR3 spans 12 amino acids. CDR1 and CDR2 from the germline V gene are SNHLY and FYNNEI. Here the CDR3 DNA reads TGTGCCAGCAGGGGGACTACAGATACGCAGTATTTT. Its translation: CASRGTTDTQYF.

This clone was seen more than once but under ten times. This chain joins TRBV5-4 and TRBJ1-2, with 8 bases aligning to TRBD1. The junction had 8 bases not matched to a gene; V was cut back by 3 bases and J by 7 bases. Germline lookup yields CDR1 SGHNT and CDR2 YYREEE (reference sequence). The CDR3 contains 14 residues. Here the CDR3 reads CASSSDRAVSGYTF. CDR3 sequence (DNA): TGTGCCAGCAGCTCGGACAGGGCCGTCTCTGGCTACACCTTC.

This clone was seen a single time. This sequence joins TRBV6-6 and TRBJ2-6; no firm D call. The V end lost 2 bases, the J end lost 5 bases, and 10 bases lay between the germline ends. The CDR3 is 15 amino acids. Germline V gene lookup returns CDR1 MNHNY and CDR2 SVGAGI (reference sequence). CDR3 nucleotide sequence: TGTGCCAGCAGTTACCTGGATTCGCGGGCCAACGTCCTGACTTTC. This encodes CASSYLDSRANVLTF.

The chain links TRBV9 to TRBJ2-1; D is possibly TRBD2 (5 bases). Trimming cost V 6 bases and J 0 bases, with 13 bases left between them. The germline V gene encodes CDR1 SGDLS and CDR2 YYNGEE. The CDR3 has 15 amino acids. The CDR3 loop is CASTGSESSYNEQFF. CDR3 coding DNA: TGTGCCAGCACGGGAAGCGAGAGCTCCTACAATGAGCAGTTCTTC.

V usage is TRBV5-1 and J usage is TRBJ1-1; tentatively, D is TRBD1 (6 bases). The CDR3 extends over 15 amino acids. The germline V gene has CDR1 SGHRS and CDR2 YFSETQ. The germline V and J ends were trimmed by 4 bases and 1 base, with 14 bases remaining between them. The CDR3: CASSSTQGWNTEAFF. The CDR3 DNA reads as TGCGCCAGCAGCAGTACGCAGGGGTGGAACACTGAAGCTTTCTTT.

The chain carries TRBV5-6 and TRBJ1-2, with a weak D call TRBD1 (6 bases). This CDR3 region has 15 residues. Trimming removed 0 bases at V and 5 bases at J, with 14 bases between. The germline V gene has CDR1 SGHDT and CDR2 YYEEEE. CDR3 region: CASSLAMAQGYGYTF. Written as DNA, the CDR3 is TGTGCCAGCAGCTTGGCCATGGCACAGGGTTATGGCTACACCTTC.

The chain is built from TRBV5-1 and TRBJ2-5; TRBD2 matches 13 bases. The J segment lost 4 bases and the V segment lost 4 bases, leaving 10 bases of the junction unmatched. This CDR3 is built from 17 residues. Germline CDR1 reads SGHRS; CDR2 reads YFSETQ. The CDR3 spells CASSPRTLAGGLETQYF. The CDR3 bases are TGCGCCAGCAGCCCGCGAACACTAGCGGGAGGGCTAGAGACCCAGTACTTC.

V gene TRBV6-1 combines with J gene TRBJ1-5; D gene ambiguous. V lost 6 bases and J 3 bases, leaving 15 bases between the germline ends. The CDR3 loop spans 15 amino acids. Looked up from germline, CDR1 is MNHNS and CDR2 is SASEGT. CDR3 nucleotides: TGTGCCAGCAGCCCCGACGGTTCCCTCAATCAGCCCCAGCATTTT. Protein sequence: CASSPDGSLNQPQHF.

The chain couples TRBV28 to TRBJ1-1; TRBD1 matches 7 bases. CDR1 and CDR2 from the germline V gene are MDHEN and SYDVKM. CDR3 size: 15 residues. V was pared by 8 bases and J by 6 bases, with 15 bases of the junction left unmatched. The CDR3: CASYETGLRVAEAFF. The CDR3 DNA sequence: TGTGCCAGCTATGAGACAGGGCTCCGTGTAGCTGAAGCTTTCTTT.

Concerning this clone itself: A junction boundary mismatches the germline segment, possibly from a read error. As DNA, the CDR3 is TGTGCCAGCAGTGCCCGGACTAGCACGGATACGCAGTATTTT. Protein sequence: CASSARTSTDTQYF. The V call is TRBV27, the J call TRBJ2-3, with TRBD2 matching over 8 bases. The CDR3 has 14 amino acids. CDR1 and CDR2 from the germline V gene are MNHEY and SMNVEV (reference sequence).